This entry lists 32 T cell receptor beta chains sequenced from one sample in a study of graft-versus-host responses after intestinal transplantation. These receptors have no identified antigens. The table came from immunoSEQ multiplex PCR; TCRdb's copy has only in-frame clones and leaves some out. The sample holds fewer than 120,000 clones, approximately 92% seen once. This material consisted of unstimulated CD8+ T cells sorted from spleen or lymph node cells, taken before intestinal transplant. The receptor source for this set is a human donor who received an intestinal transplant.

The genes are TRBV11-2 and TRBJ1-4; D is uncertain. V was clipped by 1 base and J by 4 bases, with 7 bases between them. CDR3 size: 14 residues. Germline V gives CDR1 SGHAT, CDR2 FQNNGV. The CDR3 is CASSLVGSNEKLFF. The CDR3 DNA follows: TGTGCCAGCAGCTTAGTGGGCAGTAATGAAAAACTGTTTTTT.

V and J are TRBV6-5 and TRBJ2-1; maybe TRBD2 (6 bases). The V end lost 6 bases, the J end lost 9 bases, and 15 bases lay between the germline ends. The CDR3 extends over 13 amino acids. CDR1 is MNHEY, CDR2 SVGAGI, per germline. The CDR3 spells CASSSGTGLEQFF. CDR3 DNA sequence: TGTGCCAGCAGCTCCGGGACGGGACTTGAGCAGTTCTTC.

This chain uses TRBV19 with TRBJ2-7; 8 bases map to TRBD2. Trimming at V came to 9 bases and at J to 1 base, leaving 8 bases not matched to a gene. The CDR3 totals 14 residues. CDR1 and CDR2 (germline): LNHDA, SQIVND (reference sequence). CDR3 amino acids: CASRMGTSSYEQYF. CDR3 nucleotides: TGTGCCAGCCGTATGGGGACTAGTTCCTACGAGCAGTACTTC.

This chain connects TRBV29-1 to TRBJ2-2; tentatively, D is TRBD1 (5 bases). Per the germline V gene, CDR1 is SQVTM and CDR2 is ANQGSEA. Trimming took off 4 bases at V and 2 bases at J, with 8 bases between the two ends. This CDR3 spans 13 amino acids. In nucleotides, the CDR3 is TGCAGCGTTGCACAGGTCAACACCGGGGAGCTGTTTTTT. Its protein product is CSVAQVNTGELFF.

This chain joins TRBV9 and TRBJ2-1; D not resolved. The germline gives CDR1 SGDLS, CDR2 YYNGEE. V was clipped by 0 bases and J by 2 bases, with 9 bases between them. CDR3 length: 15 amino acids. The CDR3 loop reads CASSVESAAYNEQFF. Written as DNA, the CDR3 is TGTGCCAGCAGCGTAGAGAGTGCCGCCTACAATGAGCAGTTCTTC.

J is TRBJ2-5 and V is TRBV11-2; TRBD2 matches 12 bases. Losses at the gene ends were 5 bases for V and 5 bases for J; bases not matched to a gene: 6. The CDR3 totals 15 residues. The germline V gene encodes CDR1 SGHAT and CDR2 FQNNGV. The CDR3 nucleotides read TGTGCCAGCAGCCCACTAGCGGGAGGAGCGGAGACCCAGTACTTC. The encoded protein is CASSPLAGGAETQYF. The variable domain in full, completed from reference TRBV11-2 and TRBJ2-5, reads EAGVAQSPRYKIIEKRQSVAFWCNPISGHATLYWYQQILGQGPKLLIQFQNNGVVDDSQLPKDRFSAERLKGVDSTLKIQPAKLEDSAVYLCASSPLAGGAETQYFGPGTRLLVL.

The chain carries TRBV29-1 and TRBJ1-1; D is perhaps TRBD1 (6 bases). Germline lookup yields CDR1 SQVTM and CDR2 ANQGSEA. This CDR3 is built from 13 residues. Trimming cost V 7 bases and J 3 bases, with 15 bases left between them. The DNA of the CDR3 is TGCAGCGCACAAGGGGGGCAGGACACTGAAGCTTTCTTT. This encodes CSAQGGQDTEAFF.

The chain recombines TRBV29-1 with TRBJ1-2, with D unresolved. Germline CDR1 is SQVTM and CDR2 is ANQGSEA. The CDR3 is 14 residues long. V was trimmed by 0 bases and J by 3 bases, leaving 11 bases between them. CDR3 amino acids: CSVEDGDTYYGYTF. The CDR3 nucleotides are TGCAGCGTTGAAGATGGCGACACCTACTATGGCTACACCTTC. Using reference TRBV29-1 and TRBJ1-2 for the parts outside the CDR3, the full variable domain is SAVISQKPSRDICQRGTSLTIQCQVDSQVTMMFWYRQQPGQSLTLIATANQGSEATYESGFVIDKFPISRPNLTFSTLTVSNMSPEDSSIYLCSVEDGDTYYGYTFGSGTRLTVV.

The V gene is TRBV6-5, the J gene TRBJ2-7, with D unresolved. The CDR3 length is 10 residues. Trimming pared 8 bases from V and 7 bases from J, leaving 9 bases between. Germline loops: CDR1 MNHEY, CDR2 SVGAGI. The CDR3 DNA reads TGTGCCAGCGGAGCGTGGGAGCAGTACTTC. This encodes CASGAWEQYF.

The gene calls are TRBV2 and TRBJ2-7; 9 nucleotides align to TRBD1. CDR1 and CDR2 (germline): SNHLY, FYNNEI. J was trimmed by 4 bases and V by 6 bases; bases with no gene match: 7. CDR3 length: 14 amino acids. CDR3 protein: CASSEGTGTYEQYF. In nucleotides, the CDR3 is TGTGCCAGCAGCGAGGGGACAGGGACTTACGAGCAGTACTTC.

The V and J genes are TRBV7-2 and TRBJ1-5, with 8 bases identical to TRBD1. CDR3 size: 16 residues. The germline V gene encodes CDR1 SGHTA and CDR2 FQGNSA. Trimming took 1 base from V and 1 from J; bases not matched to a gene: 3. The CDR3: CASSLGGTGSNQPQHF. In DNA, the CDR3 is TGTGCCAGCAGCTTAGGTGGGACAGGAAGCAATCAGCCCCAGCATTTT.

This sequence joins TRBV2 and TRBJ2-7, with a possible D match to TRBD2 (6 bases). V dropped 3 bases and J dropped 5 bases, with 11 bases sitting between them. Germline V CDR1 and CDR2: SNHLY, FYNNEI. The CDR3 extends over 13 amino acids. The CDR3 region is CASSDPLADEQYF. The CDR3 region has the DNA TGTGCCAGCAGTGATCCGTTAGCGGACGAGCAGTACTTC.

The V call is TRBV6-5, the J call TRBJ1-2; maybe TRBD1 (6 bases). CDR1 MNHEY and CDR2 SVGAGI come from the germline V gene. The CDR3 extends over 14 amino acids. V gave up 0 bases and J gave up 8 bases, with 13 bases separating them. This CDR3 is CASSYSARGRGYTF. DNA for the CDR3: TGTGCCAGCAGTTACTCCGCCAGGGGACGCGGCTACACCTTC.

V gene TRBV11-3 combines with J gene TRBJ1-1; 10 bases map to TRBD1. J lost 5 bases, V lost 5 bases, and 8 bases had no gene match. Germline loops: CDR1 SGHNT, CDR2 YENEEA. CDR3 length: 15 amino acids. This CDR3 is CASSQGQGVLTEAFF. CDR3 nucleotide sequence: TGTGCCAGCAGCCAAGGACAGGGGGTATTAACTGAAGCTTTCTTT.

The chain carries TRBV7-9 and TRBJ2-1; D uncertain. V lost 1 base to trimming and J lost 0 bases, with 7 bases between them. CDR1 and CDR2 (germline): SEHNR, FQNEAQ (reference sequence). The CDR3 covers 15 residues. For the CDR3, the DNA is TGTGCCAGCAGCTTAGGACTCTACTCCTACAATGAGCAGTTCTTC. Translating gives CASSLGLYSYNEQFF.

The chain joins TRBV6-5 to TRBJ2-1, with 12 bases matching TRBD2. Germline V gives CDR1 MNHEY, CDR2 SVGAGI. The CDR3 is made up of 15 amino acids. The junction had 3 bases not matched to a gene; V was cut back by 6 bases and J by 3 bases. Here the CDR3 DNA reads TGTGCCAGCAGACTAGCGGGAGGAAGCTACAATGAGCAGTTCTTC. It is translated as CASRLAGGSYNEQFF.

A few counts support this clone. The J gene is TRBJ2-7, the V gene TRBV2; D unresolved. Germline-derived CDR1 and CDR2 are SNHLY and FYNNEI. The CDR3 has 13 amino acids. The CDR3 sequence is CFFKQKTAYEQYF. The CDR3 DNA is TGTTTTTTCAAGCAGAAGACGGCATACGAGCAGTACTTC.

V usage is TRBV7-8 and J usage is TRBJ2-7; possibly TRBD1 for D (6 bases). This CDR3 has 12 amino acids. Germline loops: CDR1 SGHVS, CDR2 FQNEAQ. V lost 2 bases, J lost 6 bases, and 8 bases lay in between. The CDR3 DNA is TGTGCCAGCAGCTTAACAGGGACCGAGCAGTACTTC. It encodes CASSLTGTEQYF.

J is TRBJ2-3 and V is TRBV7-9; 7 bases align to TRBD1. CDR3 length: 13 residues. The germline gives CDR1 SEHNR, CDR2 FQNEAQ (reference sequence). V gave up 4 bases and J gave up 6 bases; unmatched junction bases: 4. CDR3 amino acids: CASSSTGEDTQYF. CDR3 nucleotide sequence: TGTGCCAGCAGCTCAACAGGGGAGGATACGCAGTATTTT.

The CDR3 nucleotides read TGTGCCAGCATGGCCGGGGGACTAGCAGACAATGAGCAGTTCTTC. Its protein product is CASMAGGLADNEQFF. The chain uses TRBV5-4 and TRBJ2-1, with 9 bases aligning to TRBD2. The junction had 9 bases not matched to a gene; V was cut back by 6 bases and J by 5 bases. CDR1 is SGHNT, CDR2 YYREEE, per germline (reference sequence). The CDR3 length is 15 residues.

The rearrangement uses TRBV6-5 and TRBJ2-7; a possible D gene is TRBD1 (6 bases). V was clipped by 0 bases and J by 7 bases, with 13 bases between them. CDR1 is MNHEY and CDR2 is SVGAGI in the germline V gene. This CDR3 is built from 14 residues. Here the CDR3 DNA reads TGTGCCAGCAGTTACTCCGACGACAGGTGGGAGCAGTACTTC. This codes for CASSYSDDRWEQYF.

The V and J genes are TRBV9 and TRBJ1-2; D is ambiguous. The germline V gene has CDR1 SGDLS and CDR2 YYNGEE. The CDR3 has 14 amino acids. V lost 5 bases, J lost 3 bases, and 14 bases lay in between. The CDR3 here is CASSEDGWYYGYTF. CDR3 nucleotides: TGTGCCAGCAGTGAGGACGGGTGGTACTATGGCTACACCTTC.

The CDR3 protein is CASSVASGPYNEQFF. For the CDR3, the DNA is TGTGCCAGCAGCGTAGCAAGCGGCCCTTACAATGAGCAGTTCTTC. The chain recombines TRBV9 with TRBJ2-1, with D maybe TRBD2 (5 bases). Germline V lookup: CDR1 SGDLS, CDR2 YYNGEE. The CDR3 loop spans 15 amino acids. V lost 0 bases, J lost 4 bases, and 11 bases lay in between.

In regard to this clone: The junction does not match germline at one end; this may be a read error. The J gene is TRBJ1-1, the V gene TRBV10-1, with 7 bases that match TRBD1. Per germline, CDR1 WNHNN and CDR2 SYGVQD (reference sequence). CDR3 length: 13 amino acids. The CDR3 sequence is CASRMGQNSEAFF. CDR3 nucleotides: TGCGCCAGCAGGATGGGACAGAACTCTGAAGCTTTCTTT.

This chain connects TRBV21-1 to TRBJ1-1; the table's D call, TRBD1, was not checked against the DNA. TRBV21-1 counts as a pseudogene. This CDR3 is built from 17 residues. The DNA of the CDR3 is TGTGCCAGCATAGGGAGCTTAGACCGGGACAGGTACACTGAAGCTTTCTTT. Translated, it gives CASIGSLDRDRYTEAFF.

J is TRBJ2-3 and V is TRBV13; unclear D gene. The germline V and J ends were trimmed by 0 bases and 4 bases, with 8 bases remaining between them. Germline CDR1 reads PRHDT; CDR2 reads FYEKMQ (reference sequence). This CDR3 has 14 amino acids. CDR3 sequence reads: CASSLGPRSDTQYF. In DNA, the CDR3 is TGTGCCAGCAGCTTAGGCCCCCGCTCAGATACGCAGTATTTT.

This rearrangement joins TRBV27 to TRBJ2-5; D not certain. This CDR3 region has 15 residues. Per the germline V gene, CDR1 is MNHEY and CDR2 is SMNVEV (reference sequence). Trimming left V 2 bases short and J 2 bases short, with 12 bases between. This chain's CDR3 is CASSLGPRDQETQYF. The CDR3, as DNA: TGTGCCAGCAGTTTAGGCCCGAGAGATCAAGAGACCCAGTACTTC.

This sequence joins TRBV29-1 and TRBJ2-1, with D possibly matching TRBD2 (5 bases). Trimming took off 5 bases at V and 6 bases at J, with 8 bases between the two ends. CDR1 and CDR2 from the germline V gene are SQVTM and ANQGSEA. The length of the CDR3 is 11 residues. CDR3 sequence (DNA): TGCAGCGTTCGTGAGGGCAATGAGCAGTTCTTC. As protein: CSVREGNEQFF.

The CDR3 is CATSRAREGRSGSGELFF. The DNA of the CDR3 is TGTGCCACCAGCAGAGCTCGGGAGGGGAGGTCGGGCTCCGGGGAGCTGTTTTTT. The rearrangement joins TRBV15 to TRBJ2-2; 8 bases align to TRBD2. This CDR3 region has 18 residues. Germline V gene data show CDR1 as LNHNV and CDR2 as YYDKDF (reference sequence). V lost 1 base and J lost 6; bases outside the gene matches: 13.

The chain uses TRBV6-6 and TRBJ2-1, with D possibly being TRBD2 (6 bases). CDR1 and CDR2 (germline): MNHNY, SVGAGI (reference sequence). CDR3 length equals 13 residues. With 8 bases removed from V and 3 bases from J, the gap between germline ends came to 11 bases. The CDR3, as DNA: TGTGCCAGCCTCCCGGGAGACTACAATGAGCAGTTCTTC. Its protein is CASLPGDYNEQFF.

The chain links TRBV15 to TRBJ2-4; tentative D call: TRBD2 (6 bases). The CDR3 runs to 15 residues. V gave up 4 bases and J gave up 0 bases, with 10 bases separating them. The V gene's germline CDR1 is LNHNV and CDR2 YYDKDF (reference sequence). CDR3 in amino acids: CATSTGDSAKNIQYF. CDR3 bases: TGTGCCACCAGCACTGGGGACTCAGCCAAAAACATTCAGTACTTC.

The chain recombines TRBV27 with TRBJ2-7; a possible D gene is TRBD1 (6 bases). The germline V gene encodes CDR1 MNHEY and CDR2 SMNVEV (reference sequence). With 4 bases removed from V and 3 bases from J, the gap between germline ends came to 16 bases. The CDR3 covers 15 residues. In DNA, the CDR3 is TGTGCCAGCAGTTACGCGGACAGTCGTTACTACGAGCAGTACTTC. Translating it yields CASSYADSRYYEQYF.